The present TCR beta chain was sequenced within a study of blood T cells in healthy people across ages. This CDR3 is built from 15 residues. Trimming cost V 2 bases and J 2 bases, with 12 bases left between them. Germline V gives CDR1 SGHDN, CDR2 FVKESK. Comments on this clonotype: Antigen specificity is unknown.

Samples each had at least 5.5 micrograms of total RNA extracted. General observations from the study: Roughly linear age-related decline in beta diversity appeared, significant by age 40. Naive T cell percentage strongly correlated with TCR beta diversity.

With a J-beta primer mix and a sample-barcoded 5' primer, a second PCR ran about 6 to 11 cycles. From the 5' RACE reads, TCRdb called clonotypes with MiXCR, one entry per CDR3 protein. The repertoire has about 1.8 million distinct CDR3 sequences, around half of them found once; the top ten carry approximately 2.1%. The source is a woman aged 40-49 years in good health. Sequencing was carried out using blood. This chain uses TRBV14 with TRBJ2-5, with D perhaps matching TRBD1 (5 bases). This chain's CDR3 is CASSQLRAGQETQYF. The CDR3 DNA is TGTGCCAGCAGCCAACTTAGGGCAGGGCAAGAGACCCAGTACTTC.